Presented here are 27 T cell receptor beta chains from one specimen sequenced in a study of cytotoxic CD8 clonotypes in ibrutinib-treated CLL. Only in-frame clones appear in the TCRdb table, and some are missing; sequencing was by immunoSEQ multiplex PCR. The sample contains approximately 150,000 clones, 70% to 80% of which appear only once. This specimen was PBMCs, taken after 12 months of ibrutinib treatment. The receptors derive from a human donor with chronic lymphocytic leukemia.

V gene TRBV6-5 combines with J gene TRBJ2-7; 9 bases are shared with TRBD1. The CDR3 contains 13 residues. The germline gives CDR1 MNHEY, CDR2 SVGAGI. The V segment lost 5 bases and the J segment 3 bases; nucleotides outside the gene matches: 2. As DNA, the CDR3 is TGTGCCAGCAGTACGGACAGGGGCTACGAGCAGTACTTC. This encodes CASSTDRGYEQYF.

The chain has TRBV5-6 and TRBJ1-5; D uncertain. Germline CDR1 reads SGHDT; CDR2 reads YYEEEE. The CDR3 has 13 residues. Trimming cost V 4 bases and J 4 bases, with 9 bases left between them. CDR3 sequence (DNA): TGTGCCAGCAGCCCGTGGAAAAATCAGCCCCAGCATTTT. It translates to CASSPWKNQPQHF.

This chain uses TRBV5-6 with TRBJ1-2, with 8 bases identical to TRBD1. Germline CDR1 SGHDT, CDR2 YYEEEE. The CDR3 contains 15 residues. Trimming removed 2 bases from V and 7 bases from J; junction bases left unmatched: 10. The CDR3 loop reads CASSFVGQGNRGYTF. DNA for the CDR3: TGTGCCAGCAGCTTCGTTGGACAGGGAAACCGTGGCTACACCTTC.

The V gene is TRBV14, the J gene TRBJ1-2, with D possibly matching TRBD1 (5 bases). The CDR3 contains 15 residues. Germline loops: CDR1 SGHDN, CDR2 FVKESK. Trimming took 4 bases from V and 4 from J, leaving 16 bases between them. Here the CDR3 reads CASSRTAGIPYGYTF. CDR3 DNA sequence: TGTGCCAGCAGCCGAACCGCAGGGATTCCCTATGGCTACACCTTC.

The chain links TRBV5-1 to TRBJ2-3; the D gene could be TRBD1 or TRBD2 (6 bases each). The CDR3 consists of 16 residues. Germline V lookup: CDR1 SGHRS, CDR2 YFSETQ. Trimming pared 4 bases from V and 0 bases from J, leaving 15 bases between. CDR3 amino acids: CASSTGAQRSTDTQYF. The CDR3 region has the DNA TGCGCCAGCAGCACGGGGGCTCAACGCAGCACAGATACGCAGTATTTT. Complete variable domain (other parts from reference TRBV5-1 and TRBJ2-3): KAGVTQTPRYLIKTRGQQVTLSCSPISGHRSVSWYQQTPGQGLQFLFEYFSETQRNKGNFPGRFSGRQFSNSRSEMNVSTLELGDSALYLCASSTGAQRSTDTQYFGPGTRLTVL.

This clone was picked up a small number of times. The chain carries TRBV5-6 and TRBJ1-5; D gene uncertain. Germline lookup yields CDR1 SGHDT and CDR2 YYEEEE. This CDR3 has 14 amino acids. Trimming cost V 1 base and J 9 bases, with 14 bases left between them. The CDR3 coding sequence is TGTGCCAGCAGCTTGTTTCACGGGAGGACGCCCCAGCATTTT. This translates into CASSLFHGRTPQHF.

The chain links TRBV6-5 to TRBJ1-1; D remains ambiguous. The CDR3 runs 11 residues. V was trimmed by 6 bases and J by 7 bases, leaving 9 bases between them. Germline CDR1 reads MNHEY; CDR2 reads SVGAGI. The CDR3 coding sequence is TGTGCCAGCAGCCACGGAATTGAAGCTTTCTTT. Amino acid sequence: CASSHGIEAFF.

The chain carries TRBV19 and TRBJ1-2, with D unclear. Between the trimmed V and J ends, which lost 5 bases and 5 bases, there was a span of 12 bases. The CDR3 extends over 13 amino acids. Germline loops: CDR1 LNHDA, CDR2 SQIVND (reference sequence). Written as DNA, the CDR3 is TGTGCCAGTAGTCCATTCGCCCTTTATGGCTACACCTTC. This codes for CASSPFALYGYTF.

The V and J genes are TRBV9 and TRBJ1-4, with 10 bases that match TRBD1. From germline, CDR1 is SGDLS and CDR2 YYNGEE. After removal of 3 bases from V and 3 bases from J, the junction contained 2 bases not matched to a gene. The CDR3 is 15 residues long. CDR3 sequence: CASSGDRGPNEKLFF. Here the CDR3 DNA reads TGTGCCAGCAGCGGGGACAGGGGCCCTAATGAAAAACTGTTTTTT.

The chain recombines TRBV4-2 with TRBJ1-2, with TRBD1 as a possible D gene (5 bases). The ends were cut back, 1 base at V and 6 bases at J, with 15 bases in the middle. The CDR3 sequence is 15 residues long. CDR1 and CDR2 (germline): LGHNA, YNFKEQ. This CDR3 reads CASSQGGTFVDGYTF. The DNA for the CDR3 is TGTGCCAGCAGCCAAGGGGGGACCTTCGTCGATGGCTACACCTTC.

This clone was detected only a few times. The chain combines TRBV10-3 with TRBJ1-5; D may be TRBD1 (5 bases). CDR3 length: 17 amino acids. Germline lookup yields CDR1 ENHRY and CDR2 SYGVKD. Trimming left V 0 bases short and J 3 bases short, with 15 bases between. The CDR3 nucleotides read TGTGCCATCAGTGAGTCTAAGTCCTCAGGGTTCAATCAGCCCCAGCATTTT. Amino acid sequence: CAISESKSSGFNQPQHF.

This chain uses TRBV29-1 with TRBJ1-4; 10 bases agree with TRBD1. This CDR3 is 12 amino acids long. The V segment lost 7 bases and the J segment 7 bases; nucleotides outside the gene matches: 3. Looked up from germline, CDR1 is SQVTM and CDR2 is ANQGSEA. The CDR3 reads CSGRQGAEKLFF. The CDR3 nucleotides read TGCAGCGGGAGACAGGGGGCTGAAAAACTGTTTTTT.

The V and J genes are TRBV28 and TRBJ2-7; tentatively, D is TRBD1 (6 bases). V was trimmed by 10 bases and J by 0 bases, leaving 10 bases between them. Germline lookup yields CDR1 MDHEN and CDR2 SYDVKM. The CDR3 covers 12 residues. CDR3 in amino acids: CAITGPSYEQYF. CDR3 bases: TGTGCCATAACAGGGCCCTCCTACGAGCAGTACTTC.

This chain joins TRBV19 and TRBJ2-7, with TRBD1 identical over 7 bases. Losses at the gene ends were 6 bases for V and 0 bases for J; bases not matched to a gene: 5. The V gene's germline CDR1 is LNHDA and CDR2 SQIVND (reference sequence). The CDR3 sequence is 14 residues long. The CDR3 here is CASSPGQASYEQYF. CDR3 sequence (DNA): TGTGCCAGTAGCCCCGGACAGGCCTCCTACGAGCAGTACTTC.

The CDR3 sequence is CASTRSYNEQFF. DNA for the CDR3: TGTGCCAGCACCAGGTCCTACAATGAGCAGTTCTTC. The chain has TRBV28 and TRBJ2-1; D is unresolved. V was trimmed by 7 bases and J by 1 base, leaving 5 bases between them. CDR3 length: 12 residues. The germline gives CDR1 MDHEN, CDR2 SYDVKM.

The chain recombines TRBV27 with TRBJ1-2; tentative D call: TRBD1 (5 bases). The CDR3 has 17 residues. The ends were cut back, 6 bases at V and 1 base at J, with 21 bases in the middle. CDR1 and CDR2 (germline): MNHEY, SMNVEV (reference sequence). CDR3 protein: CASSRQRQSMINYGYTF. The DNA of the CDR3 is TGTGCCAGCAGCCGACAGCGGCAGTCCATGATTAACTATGGCTACACCTTC.

The V and J genes are TRBV5-1 and TRBJ2-3; 8 bases agree with TRBD1. With 1 base clipped from V and 2 bases from J, the junction kept 3 bases outside the gene matches. This CDR3 is built from 15 residues. Germline V gene sequence: CDR1 SGHRS, CDR2 YFSETQ. The CDR3 spells CASSLPGGLTDTQYF. The CDR3 bases are TGCGCCAGCAGCTTGCCAGGGGGCCTCACAGATACGCAGTATTTT.

The rearrangement joins TRBV7-8 to TRBJ2-1; 8 nucleotides line up with TRBD1. CDR3 length equals 14 residues. V gave up 4 bases and J gave up 10 bases; unmatched junction bases: 9. Germline lookup yields CDR1 SGHVS and CDR2 FQNEAQ. CDR3 sequence (DNA): TGTGCCAGCAGCTCCCAGGGGGCGCGGCAGGAGCAGTTCTTC. Translation gives CASSSQGARQEQFF. The whole variable domain, filled in from reference TRBV7-8 and TRBJ2-1, reads GAGVSQSPRYKVAKRGQDVALRCDPISGHVSLFWYQQALGQGPEFLTYFQNEAQLDKSGLPSDRFFAERPEGSVSTLKIQRTQQEDSAVYLCASSSQGARQEQFFGPGTRLTVL.

The chain couples TRBV5-8 to TRBJ2-5; TRBD1 matches 9 bases. Trimming cost V 3 bases and J 5 bases; bases outside gene matches: 5. From germline, CDR1 is SGHTS and CDR2 YDEGEE. The CDR3 covers 14 residues. CDR3 amino acids: CASSSQGATETQYF. The DNA for the CDR3 is TGTGCCAGCAGCTCACAGGGGGCTACGGAGACCCAGTACTTC.

The rearrangement uses TRBV7-6 and TRBJ1-2; D is unresolved. CDR3 length: 12 residues. Germline V CDR1 and CDR2: SGHVS, FNYEAQ. Trimming removed 5 bases at V and 4 bases at J, with 8 bases between. CDR3 residues: CASSPLIYGYTF. The CDR3 region has the DNA TGTGCCAGCAGCCCCCTAATCTATGGCTACACCTTC.

The V and J genes are TRBV9 and TRBJ1-5, with a possible D match to TRBD1 (5 bases). CDR1 is SGDLS, CDR2 YYNGEE, per germline. The ends were cut back, 3 bases at V and 6 bases at J, with 13 bases in the middle. This CDR3 comprises 14 residues. The CDR3 sequence: CASSADQGTQPQHF. The CDR3 nucleotides read TGTGCCAGCAGCGCAGACCAGGGCACTCAGCCCCAGCATTTT. Filled out from reference TRBV9 and TRBJ1-5, the complete variable domain reads DSGVTQTPKHLITATGQRVTLRCSPRSGDLSVYWYQQSLDQGLQFLIQYYNGEERAKGNILERFSAQQFPDLHSELNLSSLELGDSALYFCASSADQGTQPQHFGDGTRLSIL.

The chain carries TRBV27 and TRBJ2-7, with TRBD1 matching 9 bases. This CDR3 is built from 15 residues. Germline V gene sequence: CDR1 MNHEY, CDR2 SMNVEV (reference sequence). J was trimmed by 6 bases and V by 4 bases; bases with no gene match: 10. This CDR3 reads CASSSSGQGRGEQYF. The CDR3 DNA sequence: TGTGCCAGCAGTTCCTCGGGACAGGGACGCGGCGAGCAGTACTTC.

This chain uses TRBV5-1 with TRBJ2-1; the D is unclear. The CDR3 length is 12 residues. Germline CDR1 and CDR2: SGHRS and YFSETQ. V was shortened by 3 bases and J by 7 bases, with 8 bases between the two germline ends. The CDR3 reads CASSWDTNEQFF. In DNA form, the CDR3 reads TGCGCCAGCAGCTGGGATACGAATGAGCAGTTCTTC.

This CDR3 reads CASSQDSPRNTDTQYF. The CDR3 region has the DNA TGCGCCAGCAGCCAAGATTCGCCCAGAAACACAGATACGCAGTATTTT. The rearrangement links TRBV4-1 to TRBJ2-3; D is unclear. There are 16 residues in the CDR3. CDR1 is MGHRA, CDR2 YSYEKL, per germline. The V gene lost 0 bases and the J gene lost 2 bases, with 12 bases spanning the gap.

The chain is built from TRBV9 and TRBJ2-6; TRBD1 might be the D (5 bases). The V and J ends lost 4 bases and 1 base respectively, with 12 bases between them. This CDR3 comprises 16 residues. Germline loops: CDR1 SGDLS, CDR2 YYNGEE. CDR3 sequence reads: CASSPQGRSGANVLTF. Written as DNA, the CDR3 is TGTGCCAGCAGCCCCCAGGGAAGATCTGGGGCCAACGTCCTGACTTTC.

The chain has TRBV5-8 and TRBJ1-5; D is unclear. This CDR3 spans 16 amino acids. Trimming took off 1 base at V and 0 bases at J, with 11 bases between the two ends. CDR1 and CDR2 from the germline V gene are SGHTS and YDEGEE. The CDR3 nucleotides are TGTGCCAGCAGCTTGTTATTCAGTTATAGCAATCAGCCCCAGCATTTT. It specifies CASSLLFSYSNQPQHF.

This rearrangement joins TRBV7-2 to TRBJ1-4; D may be TRBD1 (6 bases). Deletions cut 2 bases from V and 3 bases from J, with 10 bases between. The CDR3 has 15 amino acids. Germline loops: CDR1 SGHTA, CDR2 FQGNSA. DNA for the CDR3: TGTGCCAGCAGCTTAACAGGGCGTGCTAATGAAAAACTGTTTTTT. Protein sequence: CASSLTGRANEKLFF.